This T cell receptor (beta chain) stems from a study of beta chain features in type 1 diabetes. Expressed TCRB transcripts got sequenced, as all isolated RNA was reverse transcribed. Assay: immunoSEQ multiplex PCR; the TCRdb copy retains only in-frame clones and omits some. This repertoire shows fewer than 250,000 clones, around 14% found once; its top ten account for about 0.024%. The V end lost 9 bases, the J end lost 0 bases, and 18 bases lay between the germline ends. The CDR3 has 16 amino acids. Per germline, CDR1 MDHEN and CDR2 SYDVKM. Comment on this clone: Its matching antigen is unknown.

Study results and caveats: There was a moderate but significant shortening of TCRB CDR3s in all four CD4+ subsets of Type 1 diabetes patients. Sequencing the cDNA could make cells with high TCR expression show up more than they should.

CD45RO/CCR7/CD25/CD127/CD95/CD27 separated CD4+ naive, central memory, regulatory and stem cell-like memory cells by sorting. This chain uses TRBV28 with TRBJ2-1; D possibly corresponds to TRBD1 (7 bases). The sequencing sample was made of naive CD4+ T cells from blood. The source of this sequence is a woman aged 40 to 55 in good health. The CDR3 reads CASQGVAGSSYNEQFF. The DNA for the CDR3 is TGTGCCAGTCAGGGGGTTGCGGGGAGCTCCTACAATGAGCAGTTCTTC.